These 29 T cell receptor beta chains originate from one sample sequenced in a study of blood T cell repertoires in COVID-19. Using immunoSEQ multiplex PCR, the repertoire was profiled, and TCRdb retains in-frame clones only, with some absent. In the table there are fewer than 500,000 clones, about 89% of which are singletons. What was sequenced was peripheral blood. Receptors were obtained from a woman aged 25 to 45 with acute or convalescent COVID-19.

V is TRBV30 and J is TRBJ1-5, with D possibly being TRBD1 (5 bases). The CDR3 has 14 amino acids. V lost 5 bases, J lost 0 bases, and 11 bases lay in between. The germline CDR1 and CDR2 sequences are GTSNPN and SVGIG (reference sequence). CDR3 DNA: TGTGCCTGGGGGCACAGGCTTAGCAATCAGCCCCAGCATTTT. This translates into CAWGHRLSNQPQHF.

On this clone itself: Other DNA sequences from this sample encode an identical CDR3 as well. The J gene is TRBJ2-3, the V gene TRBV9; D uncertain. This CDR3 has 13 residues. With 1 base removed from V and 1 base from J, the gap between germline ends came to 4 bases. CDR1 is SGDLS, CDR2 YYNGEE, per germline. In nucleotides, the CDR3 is TGTGCCAGCAGCGTACAGGGCACAGATACGCAGTATTTT. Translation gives CASSVQGTDTQYF.

The CDR3 sequence: CASSLVIQGASNEQFF. CDR3 nucleotide sequence: TGTGCCAGCAGCTTAGTCATCCAAGGGGCTTCCAATGAGCAGTTCTTC. The chain recombines TRBV11-2 with TRBJ2-1, with D tentatively TRBD1 (5 bases). Per germline, CDR1 SGHAT and CDR2 FQNNGV. The CDR3 is made up of 16 amino acids. Trimming removed 1 base at V and 6 bases at J, with 16 bases between.

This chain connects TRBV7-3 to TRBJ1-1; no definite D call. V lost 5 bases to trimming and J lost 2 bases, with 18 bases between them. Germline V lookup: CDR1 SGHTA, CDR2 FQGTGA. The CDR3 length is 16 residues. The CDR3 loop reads CASSDHRRDSNTEAFF. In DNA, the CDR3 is TGTGCCAGCAGCGATCACCGCCGCGACTCTAACACTGAAGCTTTCTTT.

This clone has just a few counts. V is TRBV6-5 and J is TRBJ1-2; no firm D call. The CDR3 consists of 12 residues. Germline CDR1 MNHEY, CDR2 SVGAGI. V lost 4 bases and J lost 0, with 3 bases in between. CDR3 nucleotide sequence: TGTGCCAGCAGTTCCACTAACTATGGCTACACCTTC. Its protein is CASSSTNYGYTF.

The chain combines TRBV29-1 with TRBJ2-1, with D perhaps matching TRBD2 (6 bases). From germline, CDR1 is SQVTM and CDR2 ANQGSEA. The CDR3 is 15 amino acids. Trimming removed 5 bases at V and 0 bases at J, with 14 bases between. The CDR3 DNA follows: TGCAGCGTTTTTCTAGCGCAGAGCTCCTACAATGAGCAGTTCTTC. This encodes CSVFLAQSSYNEQFF.

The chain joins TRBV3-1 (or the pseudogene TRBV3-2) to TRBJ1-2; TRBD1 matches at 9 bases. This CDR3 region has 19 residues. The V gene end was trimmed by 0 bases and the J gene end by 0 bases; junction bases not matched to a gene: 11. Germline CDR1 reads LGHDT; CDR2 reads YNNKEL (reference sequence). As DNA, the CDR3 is TGTGCCAGCAGCCAAGATCTGACAGGGGGTTCTATGGCTAACTATGGCTACACCTTC. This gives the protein CASSQDLTGGSMANYGYTF.

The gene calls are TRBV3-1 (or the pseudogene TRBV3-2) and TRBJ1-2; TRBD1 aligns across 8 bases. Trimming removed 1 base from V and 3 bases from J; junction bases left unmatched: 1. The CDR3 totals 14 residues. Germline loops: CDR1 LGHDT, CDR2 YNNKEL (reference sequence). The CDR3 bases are TGTGCCAGCAGCCAAGTGGACAGGGACTATGGCTACACCTTC. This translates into CASSQVDRDYGYTF.

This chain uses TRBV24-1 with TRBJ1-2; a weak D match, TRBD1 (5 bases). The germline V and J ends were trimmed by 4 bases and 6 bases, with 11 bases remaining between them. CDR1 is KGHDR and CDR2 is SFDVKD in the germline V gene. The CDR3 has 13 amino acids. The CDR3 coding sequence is TGTGCCACCAGTGACCCCCTCAGGGATGGCTACACCTTC. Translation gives CATSDPLRDGYTF.

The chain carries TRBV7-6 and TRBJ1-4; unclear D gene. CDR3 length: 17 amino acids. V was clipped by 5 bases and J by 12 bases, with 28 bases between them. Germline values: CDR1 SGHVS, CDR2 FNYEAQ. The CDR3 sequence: CASSTLDNRVSAEELFF. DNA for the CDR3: TGTGCCAGCAGCACCTTGGATAACCGGGTCTCAGCCGAGGAACTGTTTTTT.

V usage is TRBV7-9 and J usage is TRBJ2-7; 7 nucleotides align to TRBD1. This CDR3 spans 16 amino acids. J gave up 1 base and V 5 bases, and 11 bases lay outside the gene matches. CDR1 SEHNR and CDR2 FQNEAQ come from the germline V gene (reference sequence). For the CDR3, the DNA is TGTGCCAGCAGCAAGGGCGCCGGGACAGCTTCCTACGAGCAGTACTTC. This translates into CASSKGAGTASYEQYF.

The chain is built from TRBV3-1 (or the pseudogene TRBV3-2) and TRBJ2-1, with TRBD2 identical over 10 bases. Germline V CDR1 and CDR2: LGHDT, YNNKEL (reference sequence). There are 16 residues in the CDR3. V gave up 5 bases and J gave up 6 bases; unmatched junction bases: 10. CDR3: CASSSTTSGFSNEQFF. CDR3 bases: TGTGCCAGCAGCTCCACGACTAGCGGGTTTTCCAATGAGCAGTTCTTC.

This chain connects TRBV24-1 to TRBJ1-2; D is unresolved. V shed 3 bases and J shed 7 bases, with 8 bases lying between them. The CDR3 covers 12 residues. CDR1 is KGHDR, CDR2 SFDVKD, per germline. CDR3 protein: CATSDGQSGYTF. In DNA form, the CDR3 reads TGTGCCACCAGTGATGGGCAGAGTGGCTACACCTTC.

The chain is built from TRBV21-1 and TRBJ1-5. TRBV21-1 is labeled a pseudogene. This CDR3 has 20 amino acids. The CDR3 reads CASSALGLVGPLDCNQPQHF. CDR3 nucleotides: TGTGCCAGCAGCGCCCTAGGTTTGGTCGGCCCCCTTGACTGCAATCAGCCCCAGCATTTT.

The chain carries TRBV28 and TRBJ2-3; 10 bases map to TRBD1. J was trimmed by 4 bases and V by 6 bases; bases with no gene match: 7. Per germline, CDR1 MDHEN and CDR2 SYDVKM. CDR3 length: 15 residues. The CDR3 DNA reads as TGTGCCAGCAGCTCTGACAGGGGGCCCTCAGATACGCAGTATTTT. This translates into CASSSDRGPSDTQYF. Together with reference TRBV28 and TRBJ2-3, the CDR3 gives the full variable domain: DVKVTQSSRYLVKRTGEKVFLECVQDMDHENMFWYRQDPGLGLRLIYFSYDVKMKEKGDIPEGYSVSREKKERFSLILESASTNQTSMYLCASSSDRGPSDTQYFGPGTRLTVL.

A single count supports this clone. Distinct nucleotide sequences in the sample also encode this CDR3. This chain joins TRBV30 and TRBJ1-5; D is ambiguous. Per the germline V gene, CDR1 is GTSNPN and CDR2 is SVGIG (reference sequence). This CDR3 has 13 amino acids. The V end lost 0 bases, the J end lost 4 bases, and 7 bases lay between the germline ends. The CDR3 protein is CAWSVRGNQPQHF. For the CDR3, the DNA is TGTGCCTGGAGTGTACGGGGTAATCAGCCCCAGCATTTT. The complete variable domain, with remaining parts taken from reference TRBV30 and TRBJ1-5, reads SQTIHQWPATLVQPVGSPLSLECTVEGTSNPNLYWYRQAAGRGLQLLFYSVGIGQISSEVPQNLSASRPQDRQFILSSKKLLLSDSGFYLCAWSVRGNQPQHFGDGTRLSIL.

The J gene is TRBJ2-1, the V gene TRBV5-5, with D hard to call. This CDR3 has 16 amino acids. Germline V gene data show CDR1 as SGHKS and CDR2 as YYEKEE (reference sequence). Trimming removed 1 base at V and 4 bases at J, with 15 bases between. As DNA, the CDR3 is TGTGCCAGCAGCTTGTCAGCCAGGAACCTATACAATGAGCAGTTCTTC. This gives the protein CASSLSARNLYNEQFF. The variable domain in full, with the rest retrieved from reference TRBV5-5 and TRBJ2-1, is DAGVTQSPTHLIKTRGQQVTLRCSPISGHKSVSWYQQVLGQGPQFIFQYYEKEERGRGNFPDRFSARQFPNYSSELNVNALLLGDSALYLCASSLSARNLYNEQFFGPGTRLTVL.

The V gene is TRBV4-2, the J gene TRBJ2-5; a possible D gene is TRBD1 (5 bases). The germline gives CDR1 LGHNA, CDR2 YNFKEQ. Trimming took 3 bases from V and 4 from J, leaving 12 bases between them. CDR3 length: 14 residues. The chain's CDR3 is CASSQAGSSETQYF. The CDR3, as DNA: TGTGCCAGCAGCCAGGCAGGGTCGTCAGAGACCCAGTACTTC.

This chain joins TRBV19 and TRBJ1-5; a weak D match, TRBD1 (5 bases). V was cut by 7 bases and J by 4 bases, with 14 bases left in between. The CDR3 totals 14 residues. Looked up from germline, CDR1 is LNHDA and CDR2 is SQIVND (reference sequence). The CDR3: CASNRREGNQPQHF. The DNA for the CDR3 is TGTGCCAGTAATCGCAGGGAGGGTAATCAGCCCCAGCATTTT.

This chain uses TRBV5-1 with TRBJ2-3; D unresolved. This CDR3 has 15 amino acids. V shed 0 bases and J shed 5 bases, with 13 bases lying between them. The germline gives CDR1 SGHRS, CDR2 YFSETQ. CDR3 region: CASSLVGQGLDTQYF. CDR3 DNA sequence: TGCGCCAGCAGCTTGGTGGGCCAAGGATTAGATACGCAGTATTTT.

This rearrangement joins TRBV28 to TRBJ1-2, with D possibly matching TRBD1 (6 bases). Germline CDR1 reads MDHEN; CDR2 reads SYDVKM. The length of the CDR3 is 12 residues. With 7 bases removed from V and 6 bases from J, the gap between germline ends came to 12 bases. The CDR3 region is CASTDSKDGYTF. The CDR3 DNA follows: TGTGCCAGCACGGACAGTAAGGATGGCTACACCTTC.

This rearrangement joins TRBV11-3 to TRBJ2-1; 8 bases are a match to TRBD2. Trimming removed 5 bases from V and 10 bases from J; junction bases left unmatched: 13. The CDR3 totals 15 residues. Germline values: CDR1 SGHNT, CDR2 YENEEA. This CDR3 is CASSPGLARDIEQFF. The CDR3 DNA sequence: TGTGCCAGCAGCCCAGGACTAGCACGAGATATCGAGCAGTTCTTC.

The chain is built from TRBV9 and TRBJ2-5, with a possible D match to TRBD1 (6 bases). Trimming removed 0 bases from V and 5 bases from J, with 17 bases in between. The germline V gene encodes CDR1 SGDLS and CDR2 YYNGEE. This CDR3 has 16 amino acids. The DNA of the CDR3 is TGTGCCAGCAGCGTAGCCGATATGGGGGCTTGGGAGACCCAGTACTTC. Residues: CASSVADMGAWETQYF.

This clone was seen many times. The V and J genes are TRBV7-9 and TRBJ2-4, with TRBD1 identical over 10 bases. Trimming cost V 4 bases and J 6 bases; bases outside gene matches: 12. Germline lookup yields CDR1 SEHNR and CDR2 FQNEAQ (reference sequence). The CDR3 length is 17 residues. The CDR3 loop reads CASSYYGTGAVGNIQYF. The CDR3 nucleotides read TGTGCCAGCAGCTACTACGGGACAGGGGCAGTTGGAAACATTCAGTACTTC. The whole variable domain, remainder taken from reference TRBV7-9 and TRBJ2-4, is DTGVSQNPRHKITKRGQNVTFRCDPISEHNRLYWYRQTLGQGPEFLTYFQNEAQLEKSRLLSDRFSAERPKGSFSTLEIQRTEQGDSAMYLCASSYYGTGAVGNIQYFGAGTRLSVL.

The CDR3 sequence is CASSQEGQGLNTQYF. The CDR3 DNA reads as TGTGCCAGCAGCCAAGAGGGACAGGGGTTGAATACGCAGTATTTT. This chain joins TRBV3-1 (or the pseudogene TRBV3-2) and TRBJ2-3, with 10 nucleotides matching TRBD1. From germline, CDR1 is LGHDT and CDR2 YNNKEL (reference sequence). V dropped 0 bases and J dropped 7; count of bases not matched to a gene: 4. The CDR3 is made up of 15 amino acids.

The CDR3 loop reads CASSRHPQGTSNQPQHF. The DNA of the CDR3 is TGTGCCAGCAGCCGTCACCCACAGGGGACTAGCAATCAGCCCCAGCATTTT. This sequence joins TRBV5-5 and TRBJ1-5, with TRBD1 matching 7 bases. CDR3 size: 17 residues. Germline V gene lookup returns CDR1 SGHKS and CDR2 YYEKEE (reference sequence). J was trimmed by 0 bases and V by 4 bases; bases with no gene match: 10.

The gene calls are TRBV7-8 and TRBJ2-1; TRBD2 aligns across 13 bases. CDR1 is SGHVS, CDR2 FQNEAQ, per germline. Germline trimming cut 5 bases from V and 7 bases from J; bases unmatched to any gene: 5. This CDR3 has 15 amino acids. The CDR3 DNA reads TGTGCCAGCAGCCCTACTAGCGGGGGGGGAAATGAGCAGTTCTTC. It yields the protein CASSPTSGGGNEQFF.

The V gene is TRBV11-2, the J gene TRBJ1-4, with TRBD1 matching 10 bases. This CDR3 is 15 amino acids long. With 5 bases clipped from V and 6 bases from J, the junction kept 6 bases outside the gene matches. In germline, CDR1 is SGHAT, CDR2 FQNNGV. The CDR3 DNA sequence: TGTGCCAGCAGCATGCCGGGACAGGGGTATGAAAAACTGTTTTTT. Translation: CASSMPGQGYEKLFF.

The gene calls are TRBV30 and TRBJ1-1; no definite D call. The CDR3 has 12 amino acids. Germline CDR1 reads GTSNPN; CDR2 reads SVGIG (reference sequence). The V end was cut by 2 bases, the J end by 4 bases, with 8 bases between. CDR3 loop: CAWSISGTEAFF. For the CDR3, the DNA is TGTGCCTGGAGTATTTCGGGCACTGAAGCTTTCTTT.